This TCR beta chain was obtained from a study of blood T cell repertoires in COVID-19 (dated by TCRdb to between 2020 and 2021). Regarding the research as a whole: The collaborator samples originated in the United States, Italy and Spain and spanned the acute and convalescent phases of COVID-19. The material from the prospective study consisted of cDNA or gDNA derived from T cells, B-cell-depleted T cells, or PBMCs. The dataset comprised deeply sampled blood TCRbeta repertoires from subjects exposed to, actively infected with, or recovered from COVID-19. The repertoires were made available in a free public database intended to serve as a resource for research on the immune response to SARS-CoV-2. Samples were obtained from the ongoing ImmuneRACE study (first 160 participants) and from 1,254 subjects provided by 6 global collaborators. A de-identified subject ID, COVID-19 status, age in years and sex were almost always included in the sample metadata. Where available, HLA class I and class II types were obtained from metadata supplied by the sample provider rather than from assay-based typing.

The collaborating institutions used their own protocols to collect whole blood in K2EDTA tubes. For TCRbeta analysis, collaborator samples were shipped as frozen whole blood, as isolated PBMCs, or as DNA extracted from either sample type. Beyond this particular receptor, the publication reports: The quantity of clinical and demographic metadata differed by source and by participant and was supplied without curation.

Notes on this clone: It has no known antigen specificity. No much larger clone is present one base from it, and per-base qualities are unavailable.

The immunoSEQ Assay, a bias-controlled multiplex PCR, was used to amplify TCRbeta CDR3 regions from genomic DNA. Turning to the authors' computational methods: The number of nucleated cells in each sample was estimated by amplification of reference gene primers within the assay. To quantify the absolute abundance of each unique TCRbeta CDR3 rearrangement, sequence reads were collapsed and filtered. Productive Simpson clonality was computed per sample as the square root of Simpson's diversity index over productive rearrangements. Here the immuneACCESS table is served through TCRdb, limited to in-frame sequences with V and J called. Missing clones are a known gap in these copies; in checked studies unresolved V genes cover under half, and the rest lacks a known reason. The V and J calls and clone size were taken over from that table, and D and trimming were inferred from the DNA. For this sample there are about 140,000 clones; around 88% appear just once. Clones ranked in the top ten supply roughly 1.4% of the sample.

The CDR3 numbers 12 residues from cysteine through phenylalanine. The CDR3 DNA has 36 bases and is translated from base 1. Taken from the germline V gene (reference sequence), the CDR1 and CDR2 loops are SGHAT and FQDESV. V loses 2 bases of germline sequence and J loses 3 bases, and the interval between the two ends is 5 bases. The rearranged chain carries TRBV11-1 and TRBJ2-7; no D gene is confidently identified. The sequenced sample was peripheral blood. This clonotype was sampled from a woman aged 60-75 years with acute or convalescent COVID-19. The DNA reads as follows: TGTGCCAGCAGCTTACCCAACTACGAGCAGTACTTC. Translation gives CASSLPNYEQYF.